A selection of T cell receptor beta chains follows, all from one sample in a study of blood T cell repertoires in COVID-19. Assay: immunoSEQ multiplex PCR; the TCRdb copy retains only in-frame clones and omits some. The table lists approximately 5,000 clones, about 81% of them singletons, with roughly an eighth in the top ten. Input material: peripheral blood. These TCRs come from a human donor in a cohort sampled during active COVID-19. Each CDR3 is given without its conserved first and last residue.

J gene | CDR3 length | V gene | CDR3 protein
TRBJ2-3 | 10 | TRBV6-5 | ASSIQTDTQY
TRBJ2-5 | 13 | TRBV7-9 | ASSSGLAGLETQY
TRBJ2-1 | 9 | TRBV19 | ASSLYLWQF
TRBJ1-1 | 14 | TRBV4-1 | ASSPPPGTVNTEAF
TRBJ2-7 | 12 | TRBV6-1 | ASSEYGAGYEQY
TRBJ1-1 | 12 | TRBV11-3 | ASSRTGEAAEAF
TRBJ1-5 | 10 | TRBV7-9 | ASSFGGQPQH
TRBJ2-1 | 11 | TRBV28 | ASPLRLPNEQF
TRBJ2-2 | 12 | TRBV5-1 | ASGGQGVSGELF
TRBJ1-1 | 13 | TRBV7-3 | ASSLTENRGTEAF
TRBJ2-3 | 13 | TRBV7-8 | ASSPRTRTTDTQY
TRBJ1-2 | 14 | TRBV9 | ASSESTTGSDYGYT
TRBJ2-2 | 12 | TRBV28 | ASKQEPNTGELF
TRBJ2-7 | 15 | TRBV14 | ASRQPSRRAGAYEQY
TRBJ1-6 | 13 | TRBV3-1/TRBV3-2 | ASSKGGGNSSPLH
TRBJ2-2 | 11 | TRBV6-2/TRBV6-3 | ASSYLLTGELF
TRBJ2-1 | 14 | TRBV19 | ASSPPGSGHYNEQF
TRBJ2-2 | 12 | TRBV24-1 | ATSTTDRAGELF
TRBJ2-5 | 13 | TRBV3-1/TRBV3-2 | ASSARLAAQETQY
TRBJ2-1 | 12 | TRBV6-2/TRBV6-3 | ASSYDLPSGSAF
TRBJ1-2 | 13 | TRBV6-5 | ASSRNGPEGYGYT
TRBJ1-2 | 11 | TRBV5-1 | ASSVAGGGGYT
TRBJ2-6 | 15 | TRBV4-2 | ASSPSGSFSGANVLT
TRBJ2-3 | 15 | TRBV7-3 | ASSSSRGPGLQDTQY
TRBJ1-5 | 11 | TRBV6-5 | ASSYLRGQPQH
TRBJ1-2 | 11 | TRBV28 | ASEPTGIYGYT
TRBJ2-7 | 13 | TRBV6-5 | ASSSGTGVNYEQY
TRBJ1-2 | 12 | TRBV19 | ASSAQGLVRGYT
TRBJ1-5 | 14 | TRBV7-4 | ASSLYREVGNQPQH
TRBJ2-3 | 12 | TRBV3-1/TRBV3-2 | ASSHAGTTDTQY
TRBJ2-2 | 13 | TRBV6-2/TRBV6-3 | ASSSASGMTGELF
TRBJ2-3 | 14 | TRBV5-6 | ASSPGGPSRTDTQY
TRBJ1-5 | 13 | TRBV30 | AWSVISAGVQPQH
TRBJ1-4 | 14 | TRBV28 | ASSLSGTGGREKLF
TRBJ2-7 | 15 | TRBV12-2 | ASRSRGGGRIWIEQY
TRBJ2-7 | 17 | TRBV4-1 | ASSQERGATSGLSYEQY
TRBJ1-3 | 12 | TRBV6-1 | ASSDGISLNTIY
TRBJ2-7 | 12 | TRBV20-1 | SASKGTSGNEQY
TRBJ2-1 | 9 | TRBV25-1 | AATSFNEQF
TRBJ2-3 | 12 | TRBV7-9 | ASSLRGGRDTQY
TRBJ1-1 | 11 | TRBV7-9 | ASSFRQNTEAF
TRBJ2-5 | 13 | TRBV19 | ASSIGVRGKETQY
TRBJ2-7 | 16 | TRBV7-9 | ASSETVPGLAGFHEQY
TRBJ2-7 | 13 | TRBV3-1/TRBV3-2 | ASSQSRGPLGEQY
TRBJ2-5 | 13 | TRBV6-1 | ASSEIGRGRETQY
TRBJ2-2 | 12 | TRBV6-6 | ASSYLDYTGELF
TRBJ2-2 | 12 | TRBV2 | ASSVDRNTGELF
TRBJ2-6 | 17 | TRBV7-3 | ASSLMPQGDRSGANVLT
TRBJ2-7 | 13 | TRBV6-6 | ASNKVLAGGYEQY
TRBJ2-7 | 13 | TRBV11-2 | ASSFRLAEVPEQY
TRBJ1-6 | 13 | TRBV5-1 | ASSLDRGGNSPLH
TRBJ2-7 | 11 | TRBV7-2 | ASSLVRGDEQY
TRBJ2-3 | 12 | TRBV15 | ATSRDPTRDTQY
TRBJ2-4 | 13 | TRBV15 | ATSRAGTEKNIQY
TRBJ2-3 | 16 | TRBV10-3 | AISARWGSGRAGDTQY
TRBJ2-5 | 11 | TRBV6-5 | ASRLTAAETQY
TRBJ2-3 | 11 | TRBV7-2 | ASSFDRGDTQY
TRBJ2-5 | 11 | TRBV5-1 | ASSLYSRETQY
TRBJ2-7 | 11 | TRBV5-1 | ASSFKTEYEQY